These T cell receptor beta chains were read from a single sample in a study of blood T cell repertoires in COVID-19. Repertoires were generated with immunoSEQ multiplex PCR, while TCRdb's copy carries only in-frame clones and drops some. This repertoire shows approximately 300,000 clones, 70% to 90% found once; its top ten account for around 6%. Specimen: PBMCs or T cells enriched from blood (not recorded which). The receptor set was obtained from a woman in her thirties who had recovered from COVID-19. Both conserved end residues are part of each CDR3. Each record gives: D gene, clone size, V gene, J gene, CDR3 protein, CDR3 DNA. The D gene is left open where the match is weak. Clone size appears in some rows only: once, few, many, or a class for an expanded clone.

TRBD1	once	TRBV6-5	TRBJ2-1	CASRTTGATHNEQFF	TGTGCCAGCAGAACTACAGGGGCCACCCACAATGAGCAGTTCTTC
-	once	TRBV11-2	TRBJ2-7	CASSLSGLAYEQYF	TGTGCCAGCAGCTTATCAGGGTTGGCGTACGAGCAGTACTTC
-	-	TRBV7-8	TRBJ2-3	CASRLNQGDTQYF	TGTGCCAGCAGACTCAATCAGGGGGATACGCAGTATTTT
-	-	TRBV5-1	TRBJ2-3	CASSLRGSSTDTQYF	TGCGCCAGCAGCTTGAGGGGTTCGAGCACAGATACGCAGTATTTT
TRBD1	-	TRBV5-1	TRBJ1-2	CASSLAAGGGEGYTF	TGCGCCAGCAGCTTGGCTGCAGGGGGTGGCGAGGGCTACACCTTC
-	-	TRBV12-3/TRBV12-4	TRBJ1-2	CASSSMGGYTF	TGTGCCAGCAGTTCGATGGGCGGCTACACCTTC
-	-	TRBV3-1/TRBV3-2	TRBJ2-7	CASSQDQRGYEQYF	TGTGCCAGCAGCCAAGATCAAAGGGGCTACGAGCAGTACTTC
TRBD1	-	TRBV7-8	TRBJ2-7	CASSLDRVLLYEQYF	TGTGCCAGCAGCTTGGACAGGGTTCTCCTCTACGAGCAGTACTTC
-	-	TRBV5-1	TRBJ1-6	CASSSPGSPLHF	TGCGCCAGCAGCTCCCCAGGGTCACCCCTCCACTTT
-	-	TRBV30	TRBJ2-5	CAWRDSQETQYF	TGTGCCTGGAGGGACAGCCAAGAGACCCAGTACTTC
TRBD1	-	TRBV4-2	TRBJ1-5	CASSPETGGNQPQHF	TGTGCCAGCAGCCCCGAGACAGGGGGAAATCAGCCCCAGCATTTT
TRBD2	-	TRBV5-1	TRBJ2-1	CASSLELAGGREQFF	TGCGCCAGCAGCTTGGAGCTAGCGGGGGGGCGGGAGCAGTTCTTC
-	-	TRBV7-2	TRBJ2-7	CASSLAAVPSYEQYF	TGTGCCAGCAGCTTAGCGGCGGTGCCGTCCTACGAGCAGTACTTC
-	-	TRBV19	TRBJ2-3	CASKGGNTQYF	TGTGCCAGTAAGGGAGGAAATACGCAGTATTTT
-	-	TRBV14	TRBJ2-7	CASSQDLGTGYYEQYF	TGTGCCAGCAGCCAAGATCTGGGTACAGGGTATTACGAGCAGTACTTC
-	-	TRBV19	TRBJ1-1	CATKTGGTEAFF	TGTGCCACCAAGACCGGGGGCACTGAAGCTTTCTTT
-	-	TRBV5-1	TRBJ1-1	CASSLSPFSTEAFF	TGCGCCAGCAGCTTGTCCCCGTTCTCCACTGAAGCTTTCTTT
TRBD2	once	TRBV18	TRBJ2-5	CASSPPRLAGEQETQYF	TGTGCCAGCTCACCACCAAGACTAGCGGGGGAACAAGAGACCCAGTACTTC
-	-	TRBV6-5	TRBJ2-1	CASKGGNYNEQFF	TGTGCCAGCAAGGGGGGGAATTACAATGAGCAGTTCTTC
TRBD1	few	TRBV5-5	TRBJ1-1	CASSFTGTEGGWDTEAFF	TGTGCCAGCAGCTTCACGGGGACAGAAGGGGGTTGGGACACTGAAGCTTTCTTT
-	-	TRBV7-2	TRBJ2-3	CASSLGGSGAYTQYF	TGTGCCAGCAGCTTAGGAGGGTCAGGGGCGTATACGCAGTATTTT
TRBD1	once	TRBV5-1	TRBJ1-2	CASRANRNRGNYENYGYTF	TGCGCCAGCAGGGCGAACCGGAACAGGGGAAATTATGAGAACTATGGCTACACCTTC
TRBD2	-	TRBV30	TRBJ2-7	CAWRAGGRGYEQYF	TGTGCCTGGAGAGCCGGGGGGAGAGGCTACGAGCAGTACTTC
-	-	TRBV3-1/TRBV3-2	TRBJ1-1	CASKATDMNTEAFF	TGTGCCAGCAAAGCGACGGATATGAACACTGAAGCTTTCTTT
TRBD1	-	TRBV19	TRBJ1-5	CASSPRDRGFNQPQHF	TGTGCCAGTAGCCCCCGGGACAGGGGTTTCAATCAGCCCCAGCATTTT
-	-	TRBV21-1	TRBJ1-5	CASRVKAQGVQPQHF	TGTGCCAGCAGAGTAAAGGCCCAGGGGGTTCAGCCCCAGCATTTT
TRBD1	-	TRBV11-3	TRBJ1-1	CASSTGQSNTEAFF	TGTGCCAGCAGCACGGGACAGTCGAACACTGAAGCTTTCTTT
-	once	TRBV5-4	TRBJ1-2	CASSPGHSANYGYTF	TGTGCCAGCAGCCCGGGACACTCAGCTAACTATGGCTACACCTTC
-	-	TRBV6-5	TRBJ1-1	CASSTLPGLGTEAFF	TGTGCCAGCAGTACCCTCCCAGGGTTGGGCACTGAAGCTTTCTTT
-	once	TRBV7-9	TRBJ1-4	CASSHTGFEEKLFF	TGTGCCAGCAGCCATACGGGATTTGAGGAAAAACTGTTTTTT
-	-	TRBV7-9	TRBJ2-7	CASSTARVEIEQYF	TGTGCCAGCAGCACTGCCCGGGTGGAGATCGAGCAGTACTTC
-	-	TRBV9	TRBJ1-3	CASSREGNSGNTIYF	TGTGCCAGCAGCCGTGAGGGCAACTCTGGAAACACCATATATTTT
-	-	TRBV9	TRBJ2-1	CASSVNSLSSYNEQFF	TGTGCCAGCAGCGTTAACAGTTTAAGCTCCTACAATGAGCAGTTCTTC
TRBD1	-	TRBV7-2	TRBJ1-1	CASSYQGARNTEAFF	TGTGCCAGCAGTTACCAGGGGGCGCGGAACACTGAAGCTTTCTTT
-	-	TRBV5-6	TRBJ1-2	CASSLGLQTANYGYTF	TGTGCCAGCAGCTTGGGTTTACAGACAGCTAACTATGGCTACACCTTC
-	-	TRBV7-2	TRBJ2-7	CASRRDRISYEQYF	TGTGCCAGCAGGCGGGACAGAATCTCCTACGAGCAGTACTTC
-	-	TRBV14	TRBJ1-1	CASSHFGGLVSEAFF	TGTGCCAGCAGCCATTTCGGGGGGCTGGTCTCTGAAGCTTTCTTT
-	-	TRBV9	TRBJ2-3	CASSTITDTQYF	TGTGCCAGCAGCACTATAACAGATACGCAGTATTTT
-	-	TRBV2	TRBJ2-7	CASSEVQRRYF	TGTGCCAGCAGTGAAGTCCAGCGGAGGTACTTC
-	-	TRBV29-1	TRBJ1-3	CSATKGGGKTGNTIYF	TGCAGCGCCACGAAGGGAGGAGGAAAAACCGGAAACACCATATATTTT
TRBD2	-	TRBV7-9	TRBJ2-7	CASSLEGLASYEQYF	TGTGCCAGCAGCTTAGAGGGACTAGCCTCCTACGAGCAGTACTTC
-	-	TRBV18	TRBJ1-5	CASSDRSNQPQHF	TGTGCCAGCTCAGACAGGAGCAATCAGCCCCAGCATTTT
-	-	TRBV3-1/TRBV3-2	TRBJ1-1	CASSRYDWNTEAFF	TGTGCCAGCAGCCGATATGACTGGAACACTGAAGCTTTCTTT
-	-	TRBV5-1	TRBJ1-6	CASSLDWTDSPLHF	TGCGCCAGCAGCTTGGACTGGACAGATTCACCCCTCCACTTT
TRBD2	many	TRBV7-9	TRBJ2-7	CASSSADPGLKDGSGEQYF	TGTGCCAGCAGCTCTGCGGATCCGGGACTAAAGGATGGTTCGGGAGAGCAGTACTTC